The following is a T cell receptor beta chain sequence with its context. The T cells that were sequenced for TCR beta were CD8+ and CD4+ cells from blood. Those who served as multiple sclerosis controls were treatment-naive patients with stable or active relapsing-remitting disease. The CD8+ and CD4+ T cells were isolated magnetically using a negative isolation approach, whereas the TEMRA cells were enriched by FACS. When the RNA was reverse transcribed, random hexamers were used with an input of about 0.5 to 1 ug. Across 54 Vbeta and 13 Jbeta, TCR beta CDR3 was amplified with immunoSEQ multiplex PCR. TCRdb re-derived calls from the immunoSEQ multiplex PCR reads in MiXCR, one entry per CDR3 protein. Of around 300,000 distinct CDR3 sequences detected, roughly 90% appear once; the ten largest clones hold roughly 0.17%. This record belongs to a study of CD8 T cells in Susac syndrome. CDR1 is LGHNA and CDR2 is YSLEER in the germline V gene. The CDR3 length is 18 residues. Trimming removed 0 bases from V and 3 bases from J, with 20 bases in between.

This TCR derives from a human donor with multiple sclerosis. J is TRBJ2-5 and V is TRBV4-3; D may match TRBD1 or TRBD2 (7 bases each). The sample comprised CD8+ T cells from PBMCs. CDR3 residues: CASSQDGEGEQGKETQYF. As DNA, the CDR3 is TGCGCCAGCAGCCAAGATGGGGAGGGTGAACAGGGGAAAGAGACCCAGTACTTC.